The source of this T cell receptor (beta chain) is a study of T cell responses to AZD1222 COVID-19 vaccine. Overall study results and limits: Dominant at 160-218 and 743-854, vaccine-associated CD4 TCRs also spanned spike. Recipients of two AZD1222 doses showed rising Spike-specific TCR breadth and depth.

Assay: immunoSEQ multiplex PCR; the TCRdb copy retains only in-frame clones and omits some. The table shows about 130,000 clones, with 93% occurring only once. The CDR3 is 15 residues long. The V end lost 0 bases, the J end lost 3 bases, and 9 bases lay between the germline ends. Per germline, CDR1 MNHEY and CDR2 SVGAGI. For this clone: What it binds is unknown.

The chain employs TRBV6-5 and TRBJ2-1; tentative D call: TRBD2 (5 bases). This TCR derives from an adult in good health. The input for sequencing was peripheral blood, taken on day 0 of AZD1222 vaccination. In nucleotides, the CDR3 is TGTGCCAGCAGTTACTCGTCGGGGTTCTACAATGAGCAGTTCTTC. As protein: CASSYSSGFYNEQFF.